These T cell receptor beta chains were read from a single sample in a study of shared clonotypes between healthy human individuals. Repertoires were generated with immunoSEQ multiplex PCR, while TCRdb's copy carries only in-frame clones and drops some. Found here are about 450,000 clones, roughly 77% of them singletons; the top ten hold about 13%. The specimen was PBMCs. These receptors all stem from a woman aged 40 to 50 in good health. Some clones in this sample may be carry-over from other donors' samples. Both conserved end residues are part of each CDR3. Each record gives: D gene, V gene, J gene, clone size, CDR3 DNA, CDR3 protein. The D gene is left open where the match is weak. Not all rows give a size; the values are once, few, many and, for expanded clones, a class.

NA,TRBV27,TRBJ2-2,NA,TGTGCCAGCAGTCCCAGGTTGGACACCGGGGAGCTGTTTTTT,CASSPRLDTGELFF
TRBD2,TRBV29-1,TRBJ2-7,NA,TGCAGCGTTGGGACTAGCGTGGGCGAGCAGTACTTC,CSVGTSVGEQYF
NA,TRBV6-5,TRBJ2-7,many,TGTGCCAGCAGTTACCCCCCTACGGGCGAGCAGTACTTC,CASSYPPTGEQYF
TRBD2,TRBV28,TRBJ2-1,once,TGTGCCAGCAGCTCGGGACTAGTCGGAAATGAGCAGTTCTTC,CASSSGLVGNEQFF
NA,TRBV10-3,TRBJ2-5,NA,TGTGCCATCAGTGTTGCAGGGGAAGAGACCCAGTACTTC,CAISVAGEETQYF
TRBD2,TRBV18,TRBJ2-7,NA,TGTGCCAGCTCACCAGCGGGACTAGCGGGAGGGAGCTCCTACGAGCAGTACTTC,CASSPAGLAGGSSYEQYF
NA,TRBV19,TRBJ1-1,NA,TGTGCCAGTATCCCCCGTGCCGGGGGGATCACTGAAGCTTTCTTT,CASIPRAGGITEAFF
TRBD1,TRBV18,TRBJ2-5,NA,TGTGCCAGCTCCGGGACAGGCCCCGGAGAGACCCAGTACTTC,CASSGTGPGETQYF
TRBD1,TRBV18,TRBJ1-2,NA,TGTGCCAGCTCATTGGGACAGGGGGCATTTGGCTACACCTTC,CASSLGQGAFGYTF
NA,TRBV2,TRBJ2-7,NA,TGTGCCAGCAGGGTAGCGACCGAGCAGTACTTC,CASRVATEQYF
TRBD1,TRBV10-2,TRBJ2-2,few,TGCGCCAGCAGTCAGGGGGCCACCGGGGAGCTGTTTTTT,CASSQGATGELFF
NA,TRBV5-4,TRBJ2-3,NA,TGTGCCAGCAGTAGGCCGGGACCCACAGATACGCAGTATTTT,CASSRPGPTDTQYF
NA,TRBV5-1,TRBJ2-3,NA,TGCGCCAGCAGCTTGGCTAGCGACACAGATACGCAGTATTTT,CASSLASDTDTQYF
TRBD1,TRBV2,TRBJ1-2,NA,TGTGCCAGCACAGACAGGGGTCCTAGGTATGGCTACACCTTC,CASTDRGPRYGYTF
TRBD2,TRBV5-4,TRBJ2-3,NA,TGTGCCAGCAGCTCCCAAAGCGGGGGGCCGGATACGCAGTATTTT,CASSSQSGGPDTQYF
TRBD1,TRBV4-2,TRBJ1-4,NA,TGTGCCAGCAGCCAAGAAAGGGGGCGCGCGGAAAAACTGTTTTTT,CASSQERGRAEKLFF
NA,TRBV15,TRBJ2-1,NA,TGTGCCACCAGCAGTAGAAGCTCCTACAATGAGCAGTTCTTC,CATSSRSSYNEQFF
NA,TRBV18,TRBJ1-1,NA,TGTGCCAGCTCACCTGCGGCCTTACCGATGAACACTGAAGCTTTCTTT,CASSPAALPMNTEAFF
NA,TRBV2,TRBJ2-7,NA,TGTGCCAGCAGTGTGGACAGTTCCTACGAGCAGTACTTC,CASSVDSSYEQYF
NA,TRBV5-1,TRBJ2-1,NA,TGCGCCAGCAGCTTGGTAGCGGAGCTCCCCTACAATGAGCAGTTCTTC,CASSLVAELPYNEQFF
TRBD2,TRBV4-3,TRBJ2-7,NA,TGCGCCAGCAGCCAAGATTGGGGGACTAGCTCCTACGAGCAGTACTTC,CASSQDWGTSSYEQYF
TRBD2,TRBV4-1,TRBJ2-7,NA,TGCGCCAGCAGCCAGACTAGCGGGGCCATGGGGCAGCAGTACTTC,CASSQTSGAMGQQYF
NA,TRBV7-2,TRBJ2-1,NA,TGTGCCAGCAGCTTAGGATTTGCGGGGTACAATGAGCAGTTCTTC,CASSLGFAGYNEQFF
NA,TRBV30,TRBJ1-2,NA,TGTGCCTGGAGTGTGGGGCCGGGGGCTAACTATGGCTACACCTTC,CAWSVGPGANYGYTF
NA,TRBV6-1,TRBJ1-1,NA,TGTGCCAGCAGTGATTGGGGGAACACTGAAGCTTTCTTT,CASSDWGNTEAFF
NA,TRBV21-1,TRBJ1-3,NA,TGTGCCAGCAGCGCCTACACCGGGACAGGGGAATCTGGAAACACCATATATTTT,CASSAYTGTGESGNTIYF
NA,TRBV30,TRBJ1-5,NA,TGTGCCTGGAGCGCCGGGGGGGCTGGCAATCAGCCCCAGCATTTT,CAWSAGGAGNQPQHF
NA,TRBV5-4,TRBJ1-1,NA,TGTGCCAGCAGCTTGGATCTGGGGCGAAACACTGAAGCTTTCTTT,CASSLDLGRNTEAFF
NA,TRBV6-5,TRBJ2-3,NA,TGTGCCAGCAGTCCGAGCCTAAGCACAGATACGCAGTATTTT,CASSPSLSTDTQYF
TRBD2,TRBV6-1,TRBJ2-1,NA,TGTGCCAGCAGTCGAGGACTAGCGGAATACAATGAGCAGTTCTTC,CASSRGLAEYNEQFF
NA,TRBV19,TRBJ2-7,NA,TGTGCCAGTAGTATTTACGGCAGCACCTACGAGCAGTACTTC,CASSIYGSTYEQYF
NA,TRBV7-2,TRBJ2-1,NA,TGTGCCAGCAGCTCGGCGGGACGAGCGAATGAGCAGTTCTTC,CASSSAGRANEQFF
NA,TRBV5-1,TRBJ2-5,few,TGCGCCAGCAGCTTGACCGGTCACCAAGAGACCCAGTACTTC,CASSLTGHQETQYF
NA,TRBV15,TRBJ1-5,once,TGTGCCACCAGCAGAGATTTAGCGGGAGGCCAGCCCCAGCATTTT,CATSRDLAGGQPQHF
NA,TRBV7-2,TRBJ1-5,NA,TGTGCCAGCAGCCAAGGAAGGGGGAGCAATCAGCCCCAGCATTTT,CASSQGRGSNQPQHF
NA,TRBV15,TRBJ1-4,NA,TGTGCCACCAGCCAACGCCTCAATGAAAAACTGTTTTTT,CATSQRLNEKLFF
TRBD1,TRBV9,TRBJ1-5,NA,TGTGCCAGCAGCGTAGGGGGGACAGGGGATCAGCCCCAGCATTTT,CASSVGGTGDQPQHF
TRBD1,TRBV5-4,TRBJ1-1,NA,TGTGCCAGCAGCCAAACGACAGGGGGCAGGACTGAAGCTTTCTTT,CASSQTTGGRTEAFF
TRBD1,TRBV5-1,TRBJ1-3,NA,TGCGCCAGCAGCTTGAACAGGGGGAGAACTGGAAACACCATATATTTT,CASSLNRGRTGNTIYF
NA,TRBV5-4,TRBJ2-5,NA,TGTGCCAGCAGCTTATTCGATCGGGAGACCCAGTACTTC,CASSLFDRETQYF
NA,TRBV4-2,TRBJ2-6,NA,TGTGCCAGCAGCCAAGCACTCAGCTCTGGGGCCAACGTCCTGACTTTC,CASSQALSSGANVLTF
NA,TRBV27,TRBJ2-7,few,TGTGCCAGCAGTGGCCCCTACGAGCAGTACTTC,CASSGPYEQYF
TRBD1,TRBV18,TRBJ2-7,NA,TGTGCCAGCTCACAAACCGGGACAGAGGCCGAGCAGTACTTC,CASSQTGTEAEQYF
NA,TRBV5-1,TRBJ2-7,NA,TGCGCCAGCAGCTTGGAGTCCTACGAGCAGTACTTC,CASSLESYEQYF
TRBD1,TRBV5-1,TRBJ1-4,NA,TGCGCCAGCAGCAACACAGGGGCAACTAATGAAAAACTGTTTTTT,CASSNTGATNEKLFF
NA,TRBV6-1,TRBJ1-3,once,TGTGCCAGCAGTGAACCCCAAACGGGGTATGGAAACACCATATATTTT,CASSEPQTGYGNTIYF
TRBD1,TRBV9,TRBJ1-2,once,TGTGCCAGCAGCCAAGGACAGGGCTATGGCTACACCTTC,CASSQGQGYGYTF